The 29 T cell receptor beta chains in this list originate from one sample, sequenced in a study of shared clonotypes between healthy human individuals. The method was immunoSEQ multiplex PCR; TCRdb's version includes in-frame clones alone and lacks a portion of them. The sample contains around 1.9 million clones, 85% to 95% of which appear only once. Naive CD8 cells lacked CD45RO and underwent positive selection for CCR7, leaving out terminally differentiated effector memory CD45RA+ cells. Material: naive CD8+ T cells from PBMCs. The source of these receptors is a man between 18 and 35 years old in good health. Some clones in this sample may be carry-over from other donors' samples.

Points on this clone: Other DNA sequences of this sample code for an identical CDR3. The CDR3 DNA is TGTGCCAGCAGCTTGGGGGGCAGGACCTACGAGCAGTACTTC. It specifies CASSLGGRTYEQYF. This chain connects TRBV5-6 to TRBJ2-7; tentative D call: TRBD1 (5 bases). CDR3 length: 14 residues. In germline, CDR1 is SGHDT, CDR2 YYEEEE. Trimming removed 0 bases from V and 2 bases from J, with 9 bases in between.

On this clone: Different DNA sequences within this sample yield the same CDR3. The chain is built from TRBV7-9 and TRBJ1-5, with TRBD1 identical over 10 bases. Trimming took 1 base from V and 7 from J; bases not matched to a gene: 4. This CDR3 is built from 15 residues. Germline-derived CDR1 and CDR2 are SEHNR and FQNEAQ (reference sequence). CDR3 sequence: CASSLGTGGRQPQHF. The DNA for the CDR3 is TGTGCCAGCAGCTTAGGGACAGGGGGACGGCAGCCCCAGCATTTT.

This sequence joins TRBV28 and TRBJ2-2; D is ambiguous. This CDR3 spans 14 amino acids. CDR1 is MDHEN, CDR2 SYDVKM, per germline. V lost 3 bases, J lost 1 base, and 6 bases lay in between. CDR3 bases: TGTGCCAGCAGTTTGGTCCAGAACACCGGGGAGCTGTTTTTT. Protein sequence: CASSLVQNTGELFF. The complete variable domain, with remaining parts taken from reference TRBV28 and TRBJ2-2, reads DVKVTQSSRYLVKRTGEKVFLECVQDMDHENMFWYRQDPGLGLRLIYFSYDVKMKEKGDIPEGYSVSREKKERFSLILESASTNQTSMYLCASSLVQNTGELFFGEGSRLTVL.

V usage is TRBV14 and J usage is TRBJ1-1; D is unclear. The V gene lost 3 bases and the J gene lost 9 bases, with 14 bases spanning the gap. CDR1 and CDR2 (germline): SGHDN, FVKESK. CDR3 length: 13 amino acids. The CDR3 sequence: CASSHRGITQAFF. The CDR3 nucleotides read TGTGCCAGCAGCCACCGAGGGATTACTCAAGCTTTCTTT. The full variable domain, with the rest looked up from reference TRBV14 and TRBJ1-1, is EAGVTQFPSHSVIEKGQTVTLRCDPISGHDNLYWYRRVMGKEIKFLLHFVKESKQDESGMPNNRFLAERTGGTYSTLKVQPAELEDSGVYFCASSHRGITQAFFGQGTRLTVV.

The chain employs TRBV27 and TRBJ2-1, with 8 bases matching TRBD1. The junction had 7 bases not matched to a gene; V was cut back by 4 bases and J by 8 bases. CDR3 length: 14 residues. Germline values: CDR1 MNHEY, CDR2 SMNVEV (reference sequence). CDR3 amino acids: CASSSIGTGDEQFF. The DNA of the CDR3 is TGTGCCAGCAGTTCGATCGGGACAGGCGATGAGCAGTTCTTC.

V usage is TRBV13 and J usage is TRBJ1-2; D perhaps matches TRBD1 (5 bases). The V gene's germline CDR1 is PRHDT and CDR2 FYEKMQ (reference sequence). Trimming cost V 2 bases and J 5 bases, with 12 bases left between them. This CDR3 comprises 14 residues. CDR3 nucleotide sequence: TGTGCCAGCAGCTTAAGCCGAAAGGGGTATGGCTACACCTTC. Translation: CASSLSRKGYGYTF. The full variable domain, in which reference TRBV13 and TRBJ1-2 provide the parts outside the CDR3, is AAGVIQSPRHLIKEKRETATLKCYPIPRHDTVYWYQQGPGQDPQFLISFYEKMQSDKGSIPDRFSAQQFSDYHSELNMSSLELGDSALYFCASSLSRKGYGYTFGSGTRLTVV.

The chain uses TRBV6-5 and TRBJ1-1; D not resolved. The germline V gene has CDR1 MNHEY and CDR2 SVGAGI. The CDR3 extends over 13 amino acids. Trimming took 0 bases from V and 7 from J, leaving 9 bases between them. This chain's CDR3 is CASSYSGRLEAFF. The CDR3 DNA reads as TGTGCCAGCAGTTACTCGGGCAGGCTTGAAGCTTTCTTT.

The genes are TRBV9 and TRBJ2-2; TRBD1 matches at 8 bases. The V and J ends lost 1 base and 3 bases, in that order; junction bases with no gene match: 8. The germline V gene encodes CDR1 SGDLS and CDR2 YYNGEE. The CDR3 length is 17 residues. This CDR3 reads CASSVSHRGYYTGELFF. The CDR3 coding sequence is TGTGCCAGCAGCGTATCCCACAGGGGGTATTACACCGGGGAGCTGTTTTTT.

V gene TRBV28 combines with J gene TRBJ2-7; 7 bases align to TRBD2. Trimming cost V 4 bases and J 5 bases; bases outside gene matches: 11. This CDR3 has 15 amino acids. Germline V CDR1 and CDR2: MDHEN, SYDVKM. CDR3 bases: TGTGCCAGCAGTTGGCGGAGTAGCGGGCTCGACGAGCAGTACTTC. Translated: CASSWRSSGLDEQYF.

The chain carries TRBV5-1 and TRBJ2-7, with D tentatively TRBD1 or TRBD2 (5 bases each). The CDR3 totals 14 residues. From germline, CDR1 is SGHRS and CDR2 YFSETQ. Trimming removed 0 bases from V and 6 bases from J, with 13 bases in between. The CDR3 reads CASSLDGTWGEQYF. CDR3 in DNA: TGCGCCAGCAGCTTGGATGGGACCTGGGGCGAGCAGTACTTC.

A single count supports this clone. The rearrangement links TRBV11-2 to TRBJ2-3; D not certain. Germline V gives CDR1 SGHAT, CDR2 FQNNGV. V lost 3 bases to trimming and J lost 2 bases, with 15 bases between them. The CDR3 contains 16 residues. The DNA for the CDR3 is TGTGCCAGCAGCTTCATCACCAGGCTCTCCACAGATACGCAGTATTTT. This gives the protein CASSFITRLSTDTQYF. The full variable domain, in which reference TRBV11-2 and TRBJ2-3 provide the parts outside the CDR3, is EAGVAQSPRYKIIEKRQSVAFWCNPISGHATLYWYQQILGQGPKLLIQFQNNGVVDDSQLPKDRFSAERLKGVDSTLKIQPAKLEDSAVYLCASSFITRLSTDTQYFGPGTRLTVL.

To note about this clone: The identical CDR3 is also encoded by other nucleotide sequences in the sample. The J gene is TRBJ2-7, the V gene TRBV27; D is possibly TRBD2 (5 bases). The CDR3 runs 13 residues. V dropped 8 bases and J dropped 0 bases, with 11 bases sitting between them. Germline-derived CDR1 and CDR2 are MNHEY and SMNVEV (reference sequence). CDR3 sequence: CASRGRSSYEQYF. The CDR3 bases are TGTGCCAGCCGGGGTCGGAGCTCCTACGAGCAGTACTTC.

The J gene is TRBJ2-7, the V gene TRBV27; D is uncertain. V was clipped by 4 bases and J by 6 bases, with 19 bases between them. The germline gives CDR1 MNHEY, CDR2 SMNVEV (reference sequence). This CDR3 contains 15 residues. The CDR3 coding sequence is TGTGCCAGCAGTTGGAAAGCCCATCTCAAAGGCGAGCAGTACTTC. This sequence encodes CASSWKAHLKGEQYF.

The V call is TRBV7-8, the J call TRBJ2-5; 8 nucleotides match TRBD2. The V gene's germline CDR1 is SGHVS and CDR2 FQNEAQ. CDR3 size: 16 residues. Trimming at V came to 1 base and at J to 5 bases, leaving 9 bases not matched to a gene. Here the CDR3 DNA reads TGTGCCAGCAGCTTAGGATTCAGACTAGCGTGGGAGACCCAGTACTTC. This codes for CASSLGFRLAWETQYF. Using reference TRBV7-8 and TRBJ2-5 for the parts outside the CDR3, the full variable domain is GAGVSQSPRYKVAKRGQDVALRCDPISGHVSLFWYQQALGQGPEFLTYFQNEAQLDKSGLPSDRFFAERPEGSVSTLKIQRTQQEDSAVYLCASSLGFRLAWETQYFGPGTRLLVL.

The V gene is TRBV5-1, the J gene TRBJ2-7; possibly TRBD2 for D (5 bases). Between the trimmed V and J ends, which lost 2 bases and 2 bases, there was a span of 8 bases. The CDR3 covers 13 residues. CDR1 and CDR2 (germline): SGHRS, YFSETQ. In DNA form, the CDR3 reads TGCGCCAGCAGCTTAAGCGGCCCCTACGAGCAGTACTTC. Translating it yields CASSLSGPYEQYF.

This chain links TRBV2 with TRBJ1-5, with D possibly being TRBD1 (6 bases). V shed 3 bases and J shed 0 bases, with 15 bases lying between them. Germline lookup yields CDR1 SNHLY and CDR2 FYNNEI. The CDR3 loop spans 17 amino acids. The DNA for the CDR3 is TGTGCCAGCAGTGAGAGGGGGGTGGGGTATAGCAATCAGCCCCAGCATTTT. It encodes CASSERGVGYSNQPQHF. Based on the CDR3 plus reference TRBV2 and TRBJ1-5, the full variable domain is EPEVTQTPSHQVTQMGQEVILRCVPISNHLYFYWYRQILGQKVEFLVSFYNNEISEKSEIFDDQFSVERPDGSNFTLKIRSTKLEDSAMYFCASSERGVGYSNQPQHFGDGTRLSIL.

The V call is TRBV7-2, the J call TRBJ1-5; maybe TRBD1 (5 bases). Germline V gives CDR1 SGHTA, CDR2 FQGNSA. The CDR3 is made up of 17 amino acids. V lost 2 bases and J lost 9, with 23 bases in between. CDR3 loop: CASSLIPWDFNPPPQHF. The CDR3 nucleotides are TGTGCCAGCAGCTTAATCCCTTGGGACTTTAACCCCCCGCCCCAGCATTTT.

V gene TRBV5-1 combines with J gene TRBJ2-3; 7 positions agree with TRBD2. CDR1 is SGHRS and CDR2 is YFSETQ in the germline V gene. Losses at the gene ends were 7 bases for V and 2 bases for J; bases not matched to a gene: 10. The CDR3 extends over 15 amino acids. The CDR3 is CASLHGGVSTDTQYF. DNA of the CDR3: TGCGCCAGCCTACATGGGGGGGTCTCCACAGATACGCAGTATTTT. The full variable domain, completed using reference TRBV5-1 and TRBJ2-3, is KAGVTQTPRYLIKTRGQQVTLSCSPISGHRSVSWYQQTPGQGLQFLFEYFSETQRNKGNFPGRFSGRQFSNSRSEMNVSTLELGDSALYLCASLHGGVSTDTQYFGPGTRLTVL.

The chain recombines TRBV28 with TRBJ2-7; D is possibly TRBD1 or TRBD2 (6 bases each). Trimming took 6 bases from V and 3 from J, leaving 18 bases between them. Germline CDR1 and CDR2: MDHEN and SYDVKM. This CDR3 region has 15 residues. CDR3 sequence: CASSPEGGFLYEQYF. The CDR3 coding sequence is TGTGCCAGCAGCCCAGAGGGGGGCTTCCTCTACGAGCAGTACTTC.

With regard to this clone: The sample carries other DNA sequences with the same CDR3. The V call is TRBV27, the J call TRBJ1-5; weak D call: TRBD1 (5 bases). Trimming shortened V by 2 bases and J by 2 bases, and 10 bases separated the two germline ends. In germline, CDR1 is MNHEY, CDR2 SMNVEV (reference sequence). This CDR3 has 15 amino acids. Written as DNA, the CDR3 is TGTGCCAGCAGTTTAAGGGGCGCCGGCAATCAGCCCCAGCATTTT. Residues: CASSLRGAGNQPQHF.

This rearrangement joins TRBV7-2 to TRBJ1-2; TRBD1 agrees at 7 bases. Per the germline V gene, CDR1 is SGHTA and CDR2 is FQGNSA. V shed 5 bases and J 8 bases; nucleotides not matched to a gene: 11. The CDR3 has 14 residues. Written as DNA, the CDR3 is TGTGCCAGCAGCACCCCGGACAGGTTCTACGGCTACACCTTC. It yields the protein CASSTPDRFYGYTF.

With regard to this clone: The same CDR3 arises from other DNA sequences in this sample as well. The V call is TRBV4-1, the J call TRBJ1-2; D uncertain. The CDR3 runs to 13 residues. V lost 1 base and J lost 3, with 6 bases in between. Germline CDR1 reads MGHRA; CDR2 reads YSYEKL. CDR3 sequence (DNA): TGCGCCAGCAGCCAAGTTGGCGACTATGGCTACACCTTC. It translates to CASSQVGDYGYTF.

To note about this clone: Distinct nucleotide sequences in the sample also encode this CDR3. The V and J genes are TRBV19 and TRBJ1-1; D not resolved. Germline loops: CDR1 LNHDA, CDR2 SQIVND (reference sequence). Trimming pared 3 bases from V and 0 bases from J, leaving 8 bases between. The CDR3 is made up of 14 amino acids. The CDR3 DNA is TGTGCCAGTAGTATTGCCAGGCTGAACACTGAAGCTTTCTTT. Residues: CASSIARLNTEAFF.

The chain recombines TRBV7-9 with TRBJ2-3; D is unclear. CDR1 is SEHNR, CDR2 FQNEAQ, per germline (reference sequence). CDR3 length: 16 amino acids. Trimming left V 3 bases short and J 0 bases short, with 13 bases between. The CDR3 sequence: CASSFLAFQSTDTQYF. CDR3 DNA sequence: TGTGCCAGCAGCTTTTTAGCTTTTCAGAGCACAGATACGCAGTATTTT.

The CDR3 DNA is TGTGCCAGCAGTTTACGGCGGGTATTATACAATGAGCAGTTCTTC. This translates into CASSLRRVLYNEQFF. The rearrangement links TRBV28 to TRBJ2-1; D might be TRBD2 (5 bases). The ends were cut back, 2 bases at V and 4 bases at J, with 12 bases in the middle. The CDR3 has 15 residues. Germline lookup yields CDR1 MDHEN and CDR2 SYDVKM.

The chain recombines TRBV27 with TRBJ2-2; 7 positions match TRBD2. V shed 6 bases, J shed 7 bases, and the junction held 17 bases outside the gene matches. CDR3 size: 17 residues. Per germline, CDR1 MNHEY and CDR2 SMNVEV (reference sequence). The CDR3 loop is CASSSRTEAGIGGELFF. CDR3 nucleotides: TGTGCCAGCAGCTCTCGGACGGAAGCGGGAATAGGCGGGGAGCTGTTTTTT.

The chain couples TRBV9 to TRBJ2-2; 8 positions match TRBD2. The CDR3 totals 21 residues. Germline trimming cut 0 bases from V and 0 bases from J; bases unmatched to any gene: 16. Germline values: CDR1 SGDLS, CDR2 YYNGEE. For the CDR3, the DNA is TGTGCCAGCAGCGTAGAGGGCAGGGTATCGACTAGCGTAACGAACACCGGGGAGCTGTTTTTT. This sequence encodes CASSVEGRVSTSVTNTGELFF.

This clone was detected a few times. V and J are TRBV28 and TRBJ1-4; 8 bases align to TRBD1. The germline V gene encodes CDR1 MDHEN and CDR2 SYDVKM. J gave up 8 bases and V 7 bases, and 9 bases lay outside the gene matches. The CDR3 length is 14 residues. The CDR3 sequence: CASNAGTGAEKLFF. Written as DNA, the CDR3 is TGTGCCAGCAACGCCGGGACAGGTGCAGAAAAACTGTTTTTT.

Notes on this clone: This sample also contains other DNA sequences that code for the same CDR3. The V call is TRBV28, the J call TRBJ2-7; no reliable D call. Trimming cost V 3 bases and J 5 bases, with 8 bases left between them. CDR3 length: 12 amino acids. Germline V gene lookup returns CDR1 MDHEN and CDR2 SYDVKM. CDR3 DNA: TGTGCCAGCAGTTTGGGGATACACGAGCAGTACTTC. Translated: CASSLGIHEQYF.